This T cell receptor (beta chain) was recovered during a study of human CD8 memory T cell subsets. Whole-study results and caveats: When compared with each other, stem-like memory and precursor exhausted T cell repertoires showed minimal overlap. The Chao1 estimates suggested that precursor exhausted T cells were less diverse than stem-like memory T cells.

CCR7+ PD-1+ TIGIT+ early memory CD8+ T cells with exhausted-like traits constituted the TPEX cells. PBMC in the sample derive from buffy coats of healthy donors. It was negative magnetic separation that enriched the total CD8+ T cells. By frequency, this clonotype is medium-sized. The antigen remains unidentified. Preparation of the TCR beta libraries relied on UMI-labeled 5' RACE. TCRdb re-analyzed the 5' RACE reads; it lists each CDR3 protein once, without DNA. The specimen's table records about 9,000 distinct CDR3 sequences. The CDR3 is 15 amino acids. Germline V gene lookup returns CDR1 DFQATT and CDR2 SNEGSKA (reference sequence).

V is TRBV20-1 and J is TRBJ2-5; TCRdb outputs TRBD2, but without DNA this stays unchecked. This TCR came from a human donor in good health. The sequencing input was CD8+ T cells from PBMCs. The CDR3 sequence is CSATPQEGARETQYF.